Sequencing of this TCR beta chain was carried out in a study of T cell clonotyping in hematopoietic cell transplantation. Noted time point: recipient sample about 28 days before transplant, after cytoreduction. Findings and limits, study-wide: Recipient TCR diversity dropped after transplant; expanded clonotypes rose from day 30 to 180. No sorting was done, leaving CD4 and CD8 contributions mixed.

Worth noting for this clone: What it recognizes is unknown.

Profiled with immunoSEQ multiplex PCR; TCRdb holds only in-frame clones, not every one. The sample has roughly 20,000 clones, 75% to 90% seen once. V dropped 5 bases and J dropped 4; count of bases not matched to a gene: 2. Germline loops: CDR1 SEHNR, CDR2 FQNEAQ (reference sequence). The CDR3 sequence is 13 residues long. V is TRBV7-9 and J is TRBJ1-5, with TRBD1 identical over 7 bases. This specimen was peripheral blood mononuclear cells, taken before stem cell transplant. The source is a man aged 18 to 35 with biphenotypic leukemia. Some clones in this sample may be carry-over from other donors' samples. The CDR3 nucleotides read TGTGCCAGCAGCGAACAGGGGAATCAGCCCCAGCATTTT. It specifies CASSEQGNQPQHF.